Reported below is one T cell receptor beta chain. Its antigen target is currently unknown. Base qualities are missing; no much larger clone stands one base away. This entry comes from a study of T-cell reconstitution after alpha-beta-depleted transplantation in children listed by TCRdb under 2016. For the study in its entirety: Using TCR repertoire profiling, the study quantitatively followed how T-cell immune reconstitution unfolded in children after TCRalphabeta/CD19-depleted allogeneic hematopoietic cell transplantation. General findings and caveats noted by the study authors: The apparently early recovery of alphabetaT-cell counts about two months after transplant reportedly depended on only several hundred rapidly expanded clones that came from non-depleted graft cells. In some patients, high TCRbeta diversity at day 60 was attributed to recipient T cells and intrathymic progenitors that had survived conditioning. Over subsequent months, a decline in hyperexpanded clone frequencies was noted, and after one year, T-cell counts and TCRbeta diversity were mostly ascribed to newly produced T cells.

According to the study, the label for this sample's treatment or condition signals: allogeneic hematopoietic cell transplantation with graft depleted of TCRalphabeta T cells and CD19 B cells. The transplant recipients were children given TCRalphabeta/CD19-depleted allogeneic hematopoietic cell grafts. The germline V gene sets CDR1 to MDHEN and CDR2 to SYDVKM. Taken from cysteine to phenylalanine, the CDR3 has 17 residues. Here the CDR3 DNA is all that survives: 51 bases in frame from base 1. V trim: 4 bases; J trim: 3 bases; unmatched bases: 5. The library was generated by PCR. Instrument used: Illumina HiSeq 2500. To normalize quantification of the TCRbeta repertoire, the TCR libraries were built with molecular barcoding that relied on unique molecular identifiers. The public reads were quality trimmed at Q25 with fastp and then assembled into clones with MiXCR by TCRdb, keeping productive beta chains. Identical CDR3 protein sequences are pooled into one entry, listed with their most common genes and DNA. This sample lists 440,000 or so distinct CDR3 sequences; 43% were detected once. The biggest ten clones account for roughly a quarter of the sample.

The clonotype was recovered from a girl aged 2 to 9 with aplastic anemia, due to receive a stem cell transplant. The source was PBMCs, collected before TCRalphabeta/CD19-depleted stem cell transplant. This sequence uses TRBV28 and TRBJ2-3; 15 middle bases align to TRBD2. The nucleotides are TGTGCCAGCAGTTCTAGGACTAGCGGGGGGGCGACAGATACGCAGTATTTT. It is translated as CASSSRTSGGATDTQYF.